One and the same sample provided the 32 T cell receptor beta chains below, sequenced in a study of blood T cell repertoires in COVID-19. The protocol was immunoSEQ multiplex PCR, while the TCRdb copy is restricted to in-frame clones and leaves out a portion. This sample has some 83,000 clones, with about four fifths found just once. The sequencing input was peripheral blood. All receptors come from a man at least 80 years old with acute or convalescent COVID-19.

J is TRBJ2-3 and V is TRBV10-3, with 8 bases fitting TRBD1. There are 18 residues in the CDR3. J lost 0 bases, V lost 6 bases, and 14 bases had no gene match. From germline, CDR1 is ENHRY and CDR2 SYGVKD. The CDR3 protein is CAIRAGTGRPPSTDTQYF. CDR3 DNA sequence: TGTGCCATCAGAGCCGGGACAGGAAGACCTCCTAGCACAGATACGCAGTATTTT.

The J gene is TRBJ2-7, the V gene TRBV27; the D gene is possibly TRBD1 (7 bases). Germline assignment: CDR1 MNHEY and CDR2 SMNVEV (reference sequence). This CDR3 comprises 16 residues. V was trimmed by 5 bases and J by 6 bases, leaving 23 bases between them. CDR3 in DNA: TGTGCCAGCAGTACCGGGGGACAGTCCCCTGTCGGCGAGCAGTACTTC. Its protein is CASSTGGQSPVGEQYF.

The rearrangement joins TRBV24-1 to TRBJ1-1; D perhaps matches TRBD1 (6 bases). CDR3 length: 15 amino acids. Germline values: CDR1 KGHDR, CDR2 SFDVKD. Trimming took off 3 bases at V and 2 bases at J, with 12 bases between the two ends. In DNA, the CDR3 is TGTGCCACCAGTGATAACAGGGTGGGCAACACTGAAGCTTTCTTT. This gives the protein CATSDNRVGNTEAFF.

The V and J genes are TRBV29-1 and TRBJ2-5; D perhaps matches TRBD1 (5 bases). Trimming stripped 5 bases from V and 4 bases from J, with 11 bases between. This CDR3 contains 12 residues. The germline V gene has CDR1 SQVTM and CDR2 ANQGSEA. This chain's CDR3 is CSVNRFGETQYF. DNA of the CDR3: TGCAGCGTTAACAGGTTTGGAGAGACCCAGTACTTC.

This rearrangement joins TRBV29-1 to TRBJ1-4; 9 bases are shared with TRBD1. J was trimmed by 6 bases and V by 5 bases; bases with no gene match: 4. This CDR3 comprises 13 residues. In germline, CDR1 is SQVTM, CDR2 ANQGSEA. CDR3 amino acids: CSVLTGGDEKLFF. CDR3 DNA sequence: TGCAGCGTTCTAACAGGGGGCGATGAAAAACTGTTTTTT.

The chain links TRBV5-4 to TRBJ2-1; 10 nucleotides align to TRBD2. Germline V gene lookup returns CDR1 SGHNT and CDR2 YYREEE (reference sequence). The CDR3 is made up of 15 amino acids. V trimming: 0 bases; J trimming: 9 bases; junction bases outside the gene matches: 6. The CDR3 nucleotides read TGTGCCAGCAGCTTGGAGGCTAGCGGGAGCCGTGAGCAGTTCTTC. As protein: CASSLEASGSREQFF.

V is TRBV5-4 and J is TRBJ2-7; D is unresolved. Between the trimmed V and J ends, which lost 1 base and 3 bases, there was a span of 5 bases. This CDR3 has 12 amino acids. From germline, CDR1 is SGHNT and CDR2 YYREEE (reference sequence). In DNA, the CDR3 is TGTGCCAGCAGCTTGAACAGCTACGAGCAGTACTTC. Protein: CASSLNSYEQYF.

The J gene is TRBJ2-3, the V gene TRBV19; 7 bases map to TRBD2. Trimming removed 10 bases from V and 0 bases from J; junction bases left unmatched: 7. Germline V gene data show CDR1 as LNHDA and CDR2 as SQIVND (reference sequence). The CDR3 length is 14 residues. CDR3 loop: CATAVSGSTDTQYF. CDR3 nucleotide sequence: TGTGCCACAGCGGTTAGCGGGAGCACAGATACGCAGTATTTT. Using reference TRBV19 and TRBJ2-3 for the parts outside the CDR3, the full variable domain is DGGITQSPKYLFRKEGQNVTLSCEQNLNHDAMYWYRQDPGQGLRLIYYSQIVNDFQKGDIAEGYSVSREKKESFPLTVTSAQKNPTAFYLCATAVSGSTDTQYFGPGTRLTVL.

This chain joins TRBV6-5 and TRBJ2-7, with D tentatively TRBD1 (6 bases). CDR1 is MNHEY, CDR2 SVGAGI, per germline. This CDR3 is 13 amino acids long. V shed 8 bases and J shed 4 bases, with 15 bases lying between them. The CDR3 coding sequence is TGTGCCAGCCGCAGGGGAATCTCTTACGAGCAGTACTTC. This translates into CASRRGISYEQYF.

The genes are TRBV2 and TRBJ1-4; weak D call: TRBD1 (5 bases). CDR1 and CDR2 from the germline V gene are SNHLY and FYNNEI. There are 16 residues in the CDR3. V lost 5 bases to trimming and J lost 4 bases, with 17 bases between them. CDR3 sequence reads: CASSPQVGLGNEKLFF. The CDR3, as DNA: TGTGCCAGCAGTCCGCAGGTGGGGCTAGGTAATGAAAAACTGTTTTTT.

This chain links TRBV19 with TRBJ2-3, with D perhaps matching TRBD2 (5 bases). The V end was cut by 5 bases, the J end by 2 bases, with 11 bases between. The CDR3 covers 14 residues. Germline CDR1 and CDR2: LNHDA and SQIVND (reference sequence). CDR3 sequence: CASSPYGVTDTQYF. CDR3 DNA: TGTGCCAGTAGTCCCTACGGGGTCACAGATACGCAGTATTTT.

V and J are TRBV2 and TRBJ2-3; 7 bases align to TRBD1. Germline CDR1 reads SNHLY; CDR2 reads FYNNEI. The CDR3 has 15 amino acids. The V gene end was trimmed by 6 bases and the J gene end by 0 bases; junction bases not matched to a gene: 6. The CDR3 is CASRARTGSTDTQYF. DNA of the CDR3: TGTGCCAGCAGGGCGAGGACAGGTAGCACAGATACGCAGTATTTT.

The chain combines TRBV28 with TRBJ1-5; 9 bases are shared with TRBD1. Germline V CDR1 and CDR2: MDHEN, SYDVKM. The trim removed 8 bases at V and 5 bases at J, leaving 13 bases unmatched. The CDR3 runs 16 residues. The CDR3 region has the DNA TGTGCCAGCTCCGAGTGGGGACAGGGTATCGATCAGCCCCAGCATTTT. Its protein product is CASSEWGQGIDQPQHF.

V is TRBV7-2 and J is TRBJ2-2, with unresolved D. The CDR3 is 13 residues long. The germline V and J ends were trimmed by 4 bases and 0 bases, with 3 bases remaining between them. Germline CDR1 SGHTA, CDR2 FQGNSA. CDR3 sequence: CASSSTNTGELFF. CDR3 nucleotides: TGTGCCAGCAGCTCCACGAACACCGGGGAGCTGTTTTTT.

V and J are TRBV28 and TRBJ1-2; no firm D call. Trimming cost V 2 bases and J 5 bases, with 6 bases left between them. The CDR3 consists of 12 residues. CDR1 and CDR2 from the germline V gene are MDHEN and SYDVKM. Written as DNA, the CDR3 is TGTGCCAGCAGTTTACCCTTATATGGCTACACCTTC. Translated, it gives CASSLPLYGYTF.

J is TRBJ2-7 and V is TRBV4-1; maybe TRBD2 (6 bases). V gave up 6 bases and J gave up 0 bases, with 18 bases separating them. The germline CDR1 and CDR2 sequences are MGHRA and YSYEKL. The CDR3 is made up of 16 amino acids. This CDR3 reads CASSLALAESSYEQYF. DNA for the CDR3: TGCGCCAGCAGTTTAGCCTTAGCGGAGAGCTCCTACGAGCAGTACTTC.

The rearrangement uses TRBV19 and TRBJ2-2; the match to TRBD2 covers 14 bases. CDR1 LNHDA and CDR2 SQIVND come from the germline V gene (reference sequence). V trimming: 3 bases; J trimming: 6 bases; junction bases outside the gene matches: 6. The CDR3 extends over 17 amino acids. The CDR3 spells CASSITGLAGGAGELFF. In nucleotides, the CDR3 is TGTGCCAGTAGTATCACCGGACTAGCGGGGGGCGCCGGGGAGCTGTTTTTT.

The chain employs TRBV6-6 and TRBJ2-7; possibly TRBD1 for D (7 bases). The V end was cut by 6 bases, the J end by 2 bases, with 17 bases between. The CDR3 is 15 residues long. Germline V gene sequence: CDR1 MNHNY, CDR2 SVGAGI (reference sequence). CDR3 nucleotide sequence: TGTGCCAGCAGGCCCCTCCAGGGGGGAGCCTACGAGCAGTACTTC. It yields the protein CASRPLQGGAYEQYF.

As concerns this clone: This sequence may be a read error, since a much larger clone differs from it by one base. The same CDR3 also results from other DNA sequences found in this sample. The chain joins TRBV7-9 to TRBJ2-3; D is undetermined. Germline CDR1 reads SEHNR; CDR2 reads FQNEAQ (reference sequence). V gave up 4 bases and J gave up 0 bases, with 2 bases separating them. CDR3 length: 12 residues. Written as DNA, the CDR3 is TGTGCCAGCAGCTCTAGCACAGATACGCAGTATTTT. This sequence encodes CASSSSTDTQYF.

The CDR3 sequence is CASSLQGVNQPQHF. For the CDR3, the DNA is TGTGCCAGCAGCTTACAAGGGGTGAATCAGCCCCAGCATTTT. The chain is built from TRBV5-6 and TRBJ1-5, with D perhaps matching TRBD1 (5 bases). Germline CDR1 SGHDT, CDR2 YYEEEE. This CDR3 contains 14 residues. Trimming stripped 2 bases from V and 4 bases from J, with 10 bases between.

The rearrangement joins TRBV7-2 to TRBJ1-1, with D perhaps matching TRBD1 (6 bases). Looked up from germline, CDR1 is SGHTA and CDR2 is FQGNSA. Trimming stripped 5 bases from V and 1 base from J, with 11 bases between. The CDR3 extends over 14 amino acids. Here the CDR3 DNA reads TGTGCCAGCAGCGTATTGGGACAGAACACTGAAGCTTTCTTT. As protein: CASSVLGQNTEAFF.

The chain uses TRBV7-9 and TRBJ2-3, with 11 bases lining up with TRBD2. Germline loops: CDR1 SEHNR, CDR2 FQNEAQ (reference sequence). Germline trimming cut 6 bases from V and 6 bases from J; bases unmatched to any gene: 2. The CDR3 runs to 13 residues. The CDR3 DNA follows: TGTGCCAGCAGGACTAGCGGGACTGATACGCAGTATTTT. It is translated as CASRTSGTDTQYF.

This clone appeared a single time. This chain connects TRBV6-5 to TRBJ1-1, with 10 bases lining up with TRBD1. Trimming at V came to 5 bases and at J to 6 bases, leaving 9 bases not matched to a gene. This CDR3 has 15 amino acids. The germline V gene encodes CDR1 MNHEY and CDR2 SVGAGI. CDR3 sequence (DNA): TGTGCCAGCAGTCCCTCGACAGGGGGCCCGGCTGAAGCTTTCTTT. It translates to CASSPSTGGPAEAFF.

The rearrangement uses TRBV3-1 (or the pseudogene TRBV3-2) and TRBJ1-2; 9 bases agree with TRBD1. After removal of 5 bases from V and 6 bases from J, the junction contained 13 bases not matched to a gene. From germline, CDR1 is LGHDT and CDR2 YNNKEL (reference sequence). The CDR3 is 16 amino acids. The CDR3, as DNA: TGTGCCAGCAGCTACACCAGCCCCACAGGGGGCCATGGCTACACCTTC. It codes for CASSYTSPTGGHGYTF.

This chain's CDR3 is CAISDVDRTTYEQYF. CDR3 in DNA: TGTGCCATCAGTGACGTGGACAGGACCACGTACGAGCAGTACTTC. V is TRBV10-3 and J is TRBJ2-7, with 7 bases that match TRBD1. V lost 3 bases, J lost 4 bases, and 9 bases stayed unmatched. The CDR3 consists of 15 residues. In germline, CDR1 is ENHRY, CDR2 SYGVKD.

This clone was observed a handful of times. This chain links TRBV7-8 with TRBJ1-5; D not resolved. The CDR3 totals 14 residues. Germline assignment: CDR1 SGHVS and CDR2 FQNEAQ. V shed 0 bases and J shed 2 bases, with 5 bases lying between them. The CDR3 here is CASSLARGNQPQHF. CDR3 nucleotides: TGTGCCAGCAGCTTAGCACGGGGCAATCAGCCCCAGCATTTT.

This chain connects TRBV6-5 to TRBJ2-7, with 7 positions matching TRBD2. After removal of 9 bases from V and 4 bases from J, the junction contained 9 bases not matched to a gene. The CDR3 consists of 13 residues. Germline V gene data show CDR1 as MNHEY and CDR2 as SVGAGI. The CDR3 loop reads CASSSGIRYEQYF. In DNA form, the CDR3 reads TGTGCCAGTTCGAGCGGGATACGTTACGAGCAGTACTTC.

The J gene is TRBJ1-5, the V gene TRBV10-3; possible D gene TRBD1, 6 bases. Germline CDR1 and CDR2: ENHRY and SYGVKD. This CDR3 contains 17 residues. The V gene lost 1 base and the J gene lost 3 bases, with 16 bases spanning the gap. This CDR3 reads CAISEYGGGGLNQPQHF. CDR3 sequence (DNA): TGTGCCATCAGTGAGTATGGAGGGGGGGGGCTCAATCAGCCCCAGCATTTT.

The DNA for the CDR3 is TGTGCCAGCAGTTTACGCAGGCTAAACACCGGGGAGCTGTTTTTT. Translating it yields CASSLRRLNTGELFF. The rearrangement uses TRBV27 and TRBJ2-2; D is unclear. CDR1 is MNHEY and CDR2 is SMNVEV in the germline V gene (reference sequence). V dropped 2 bases and J dropped 2 bases, with 9 bases sitting between them. CDR3 length: 15 amino acids.

The chain recombines TRBV7-9 with TRBJ2-3; 9 nucleotides agree with TRBD1. Germline CDR1 is SEHNR and CDR2 is FQNEAQ (reference sequence). Trimming cost V 4 bases and J 3 bases; bases outside gene matches: 2. This CDR3 region has 14 residues. The CDR3 DNA reads as TGTGCCAGCAGCTGGGGACAGGGAACAGATACGCAGTATTTT. It codes for CASSWGQGTDTQYF. Drawing the rest from reference TRBV7-9 and TRBJ2-3, the complete variable domain is DTGVSQNPRHKITKRGQNVTFRCDPISEHNRLYWYRQTLGQGPEFLTYFQNEAQLEKSRLLSDRFSAERPKGSFSTLEIQRTEQGDSAMYLCASSWGQGTDTQYFGPGTRLTVL.

J is TRBJ1-2 and V is TRBV6-5; a weak D match, TRBD1 (5 bases). Trimming cost V 6 bases and J 2 bases, with 13 bases left between them. Germline V CDR1 and CDR2: MNHEY, SVGAGI. This CDR3 is built from 14 residues. The CDR3 is CASSLGGGNYGYTF. DNA for the CDR3: TGTGCCAGCAGCTTGGGGGGAGGAAACTATGGCTACACCTTC.

The chain combines TRBV2 with TRBJ2-3, with TRBD1 matching over 8 bases. There are 13 residues in the CDR3. Trimming cost V 4 bases and J 5 bases; bases outside gene matches: 2. Germline loops: CDR1 SNHLY, CDR2 FYNNEI. The CDR3 sequence is CASSGGTGDTQYF. CDR3 coding DNA: TGTGCCAGCAGTGGCGGGACAGGAGATACGCAGTATTTT.